A selection of T cell receptor beta chains follows, all from one sample in a study of CD8 T cells in ankylosing spondylitis. Using its own MiXCR run on the 5' RACE reads, TCRdb lists one record per CDR3 protein. The table lists 390,000 or so distinct CDR3 sequences, around 24% of them singletons. Sample: blood, either unsorted or a sorted T cell fraction (not recorded which). Receptor source: a male donor with ankylosing spondylitis. CDR3s include the opening cysteine and the closing phenylalanine or tryptophan. The order of the fields is J gene, V gene, D gene, clone size, CDR3 length, CDR3 DNA, CDR3 protein. D genes are given only for firm matches. The listing skips clone size in some rows; elsewhere it reads once, few, many or a size class.

J: TRBJ2-3; V: TRBV7-8; D: TRBD2; size: -; length: 14; DNA: TGTGCCAGCAGCTTTAGCGGGACCACAGATACGCAGTATTTT; CDR3: CASSFSGTTDTQYF
J: TRBJ2-1; V: TRBV27; D: TRBD2; size: -; length: 17; DNA: TGTGCCAGCAGCCCTGGGAGCGGGAGGGCCTTATACAATGAGCAGTTCTTC; CDR3: CASSPGSGRALYNEQFF
J: TRBJ1-3; V: TRBV12-3/TRBV12-4; D: -; size: -; length: 13; DNA: TGTGCCAGCAGTTTAGGGCAGGCGGACACCATATATTTT; CDR3: CASSLGQADTIYF
J: TRBJ1-2; V: TRBV2; D: -; size: once; length: 15; DNA: TGTGCCAGCAGTGAACAACGGATTATTAACTATGGCTACACCTTC; CDR3: CASSEQRIINYGYTF
J: TRBJ2-1; V: TRBV27; D: -; size: few; length: 13; DNA: TGTGCCAGCAGTTTCCCCGAGGACCCTCGATTGGTCTTC; CDR3: CASSFPEDPRLVF
J: TRBJ2-7; V: TRBV12-3/TRBV12-4; D: TRBD2; size: many; length: 15; DNA: TGTGCCAGCAGTCCCAGGACTAGCGGGATATACGAGCAGTACTTC; CDR3: CASSPRTSGIYEQYF
J: TRBJ2-5; V: TRBV25-1; D: TRBD1; size: -; length: 15; DNA: TGTGCCAGCAGTGAATGGGGACAGAAGCAAGAGACCCAGTACTTC; CDR3: CASSEWGQKQETQYF
J: TRBJ1-1; V: TRBV6-1; D: -; size: -; length: 15; DNA: TGTGCCGCTGGGGGAGGCTTTTTGATGAACACTGAAGCTTTCTTT; CDR3: CAAGGGFLMNTEAFF
J: TRBJ2-1; V: TRBV7-8; D: TRBD2; size: few; length: 18; DNA: TGTGCCAGCAGCCCCCCCCTAGCGGGAGTGTTCGACGTGAATGAGCAGTTCTTC; CDR3: CASSPPLAGVFDVNEQFF
J: TRBJ2-7; V: TRBV7-2; D: -; size: few; length: 11; DNA: TGTGCCAGCAGCCGGGGGCTCGAGCAGTACTTC; CDR3: CASSRGLEQYF
J: TRBJ2-1; V: TRBV12-3/TRBV12-4; D: TRBD2; size: few; length: 14; DNA: TGTGCCAGCAGTGGGGGGGTGTCCTACAATGAGCAGTTCTTC; CDR3: CASSGGVSYNEQFF
J: TRBJ2-2; V: TRBV5-6; D: -; size: -; length: 14; DNA: TGTGCCAGCAGCTTGGTATTTTCCACCGGGGAGCTGTTTTTT; CDR3: CASSLVFSTGELFF
J: TRBJ1-1; V: TRBV7-3; D: -; size: few; length: 14; DNA: TGTGCCAGCAGCTCATACAGGGTACACACTGAAGCTTTCTTT; CDR3: CASSSYRVHTEAFF
J: TRBJ1-6; V: TRBV7-3; D: TRBD1; size: -; length: 15; DNA: TGTGCCAGCAGCTTAGCCAGGGGGCCTAATTCACCCCTCCACTTT; CDR3: CASSLARGPNSPLHF
J: TRBJ2-7; V: TRBV12-3/TRBV12-4; D: -; size: -; length: 17; DNA: TGTGCCAGCAGTAAACTCCGGTCCGGGACAAACTCCTACGAGCAGTACTTC; CDR3: CASSKLRSGTNSYEQYF
J: TRBJ2-5; V: TRBV20-1; D: TRBD2; size: -; length: 14; DNA: TGCAGTGCTAGAGATTGGCTAGCGGGGGAGACCCAGTACTTC; CDR3: CSARDWLAGETQYF
J: TRBJ1-2; V: TRBV9; D: -; size: -; length: 14; DNA: TGTGCCAGCAGCGTGGACGATCCTAACTATGGCTACACCTTC; CDR3: CASSVDDPNYGYTF
J: TRBJ2-2; V: TRBV9; D: -; size: -; length: 17; DNA: TGTGCCAGCAGCGTAGGTTTTGGGTGGGCGAACACCGGGGAGCTGTTTTTT; CDR3: CASSVGFGWANTGELFF
J: TRBJ2-3; V: TRBV18; D: TRBD2; size: once; length: 17; DNA: TGTGCCAGCTCACCACCGAGTTTAGCGGGAGGGCCACATACGCAGTATTTT; CDR3: CASSPPSLAGGPHTQYF
J: TRBJ1-2; V: TRBV3-1; D: TRBD1; size: -; length: 15; DNA: TGTGCCAGCAGTCCTGGACAGGGGAACGGTGGGGGCTACACCTTC; CDR3: CASSPGQGNGGGYTF
J: TRBJ1-2; V: TRBV7-3; D: -; size: few; length: 14; DNA: TGTGCCAGCAGCTTAACGTTGAGTAGTGGGGGCTACACCTTC; CDR3: CASSLTLSSGGYTF
J: TRBJ2-3; V: TRBV19; D: -; size: -; length: 14; DNA: TGTGCCAGTAGCGACACAGGCGGCACAGATACGCAGTATTTT; CDR3: CASSDTGGTDTQYF
J: TRBJ2-5; V: TRBV20-1; D: -; size: -; length: 13; DNA: TGCAGTGCTAGAGATGGGGGTCAAGAGACCCAGTACTTC; CDR3: CSARDGGQETQYF
J: TRBJ1-4; V: TRBV20-1; D: -; size: -; length: 14; DNA: TGCAGTGCTAGATCGTTGGCAACTAATGAAAAACTGTTTTTT; CDR3: CSARSLATNEKLFF
J: TRBJ1-1; V: TRBV5-5; D: TRBD1; size: few; length: 13; DNA: TGTGCCAGCAGCTTCCACAGGGGTCCTATAGCTTTCTTT; CDR3: CASSFHRGPIAFF
J: TRBJ2-1; V: TRBV29-1; D: -; size: many; length: 14; DNA: TGCAGCGTCGGGAAGAGGAGCTCCTACAATGAGCAGTTCTTC; CDR3: CSVGKRSSYNEQFF
J: TRBJ2-1; V: TRBV4-1; D: TRBD2; size: -; length: 20; DNA: TGCGCCAGCAGCCGAGGACCCACCACTAGCGGGAGGGGTTCCTACAATGAGCAGTTCTTC; CDR3: CASSRGPTTSGRGSYNEQFF
J: TRBJ2-5; V: TRBV3-1; D: -; size: -; length: 14; DNA: TGTGCCAGCACCCCTTCCGAGCGAGAAGAGACCCAGTACTTC; CDR3: CASTPSEREETQYF
J: TRBJ2-5; V: TRBV12-3/TRBV12-4; D: -; size: -; length: 16; DNA: TGTGCCAGCAGTTTTTCCCCCCGCGCGGGGAGCGGGACCCAGTACTTC; CDR3: CASSFSPRAGSGTQYF
J: TRBJ2-6; V: TRBV20-1; D: -; size: few; length: 18; DNA: TGCAGTGCTAGCGGGGGCAGGTCGAACCCTTCTGGGGCCAACGTCCTGACTTTC; CDR3: CSASGGRSNPSGANVLTF
J: TRBJ2-5; V: TRBV5-1; D: -; size: -; length: 14; DNA: TGCGCCAGCAGCTTACTAGAGTCGGGAGAGACCCAGTACTTC; CDR3: CASSLLESGETQYF
J: TRBJ2-3; V: TRBV20-1; D: TRBD2; size: -; length: 17; DNA: TGCAGTGCTAGAGATCCAGCGGGAGCCTCTAGCACAGATACGCAGTATTTT; CDR3: CSARDPAGASSTDTQYF
J: TRBJ2-1; V: TRBV5-1; D: -; size: many; length: 14; DNA: TGCGCCAGCAGCTGGGGGAACAGGGATCATGAGCAGTTCTTC; CDR3: CASSWGNRDHEQFF
J: TRBJ2-7; V: TRBV18; D: TRBD1; size: -; length: 14; DNA: TGTGCCAGCTCACGCCCGGGACAGGCCTACGAGCAGTACTTC; CDR3: CASSRPGQAYEQYF
J: TRBJ2-1; V: TRBV18; D: TRBD2; size: few; length: 14; DNA: TGTGCCAGCTCACCAGGCGGGAGTGAGAATGAGCAGTTCTTC; CDR3: CASSPGGSENEQFF
J: TRBJ2-7; V: TRBV18; D: -; size: -; length: 13; DNA: TGTGCCAGCTCACCAAACGGATACTACGAGCAGTACTTC; CDR3: CASSPNGYYEQYF
J: TRBJ2-3; V: TRBV12-3/TRBV12-4; D: -; size: few; length: 11; DNA: TGTGGCAGCAGTTTCCAAGATACGCAGTATTTT; CDR3: CGSSFQDTQYF
J: TRBJ2-7; V: TRBV19; D: -; size: few; length: 13; DNA: TGTGCCAGTAGAATGACAGAGTCCTACGAGCAGTACTTC; CDR3: CASRMTESYEQYF
J: TRBJ1-5; V: TRBV20-1; D: -; size: -; length: 17; DNA: TGCAGTGCTAGAGATTGGCGGGGTTTCGAACTCGGTCAGCCCCAGCATTTT; CDR3: CSARDWRGFELGQPQHF
J: TRBJ2-7; V: TRBV9; D: TRBD1; size: -; length: 14; DNA: TGTGCCAGCAGCGTATACGACAGGGGCGGCGAGCAGTACTTC; CDR3: CASSVYDRGGEQYF
J: TRBJ2-7; V: TRBV29-1; D: -; size: few; length: 10; DNA: TGCAGCGCCGGGACGTCCGAGCAGTACTTC; CDR3: CSAGTSEQYF
J: TRBJ1-1; V: TRBV6-2/TRBV6-3; D: TRBD1; size: -; length: 16; DNA: TGTGCCAGCAGTTACTCCGGACAGGGTCGACACACTGAAGCTTTCTTT; CDR3: CASSYSGQGRHTEAFF
J: TRBJ2-2; V: TRBV19; D: TRBD1; size: -; length: 14; DNA: TGTGCCAGTAGGCCCGGGACAGACACCGGGGAGCTGTTTTTT; CDR3: CASRPGTDTGELFF
J: TRBJ1-4; V: TRBV20-1; D: TRBD1; size: -; length: 16; DNA: TGCAGTGCTACCGTAAGGCGGACAGGGGGGTTTGAAAAACTGTTTTTT; CDR3: CSATVRRTGGFEKLFF
J: TRBJ1-5; V: TRBV19; D: -; size: few; length: 13; DNA: TGTGCCAGTAGTATAGGGCTTGAAGGTCCCCAGCATTTT; CDR3: CASSIGLEGPQHF